This is a list of T cell receptor beta chains from one sample in a study of Ad26.COV2.S vaccination and SARS-CoV-2 variants. TCRdb's table, derived via immunoSEQ multiplex PCR, lists solely in-frame clones and lacks some. The sample records some 300,000 clones, about 86% being singletons. The sequencing used peripheral blood, collected in a trial of Ad26.COV2.S vaccine versus placebo. Source of these receptors: a person between 18 and 60 years old who received the Ad26.COV2.S COVID-19 vaccine or a placebo. Each CDR3 is given with its conserved first and last residue. A D gene is named only where the DNA matches it firmly. Clone size is given for some rows only: seen once, a few or many times, or a class if the clone is expanded.

d_gene,v_gene,j_gene,abundance,CDR3nt,CDR3aa
TRBD1,TRBV7-9,TRBJ2-1,-,TGTGCCACCTCACAGGGGCTCTCCTACAATGAGCAGTTCTTC,CATSQGLSYNEQFF
-,TRBV5-1,TRBJ1-6,-,TGCGCCAGCAGCCTTGGGACGGAGAATTCACCCCTCCACTTT,CASSLGTENSPLHF
TRBD1,TRBV5-4,TRBJ1-6,-,TGTGCCACCAGGGGACAGGGGACCTTATATAATTCACCCCTCCACTTT,CATRGQGTLYNSPLHF
-,TRBV10-3,TRBJ2-5,-,TGTGCCATCAGAGATACTTCCAAGAGCGCGCGGGAGACCCAGTACTTC,CAIRDTSKSARETQYF
-,TRBV2,TRBJ1-1,few,TGTGCCAGCCAGACTAACACTGAAGCTTTCTTT,CASQTNTEAFF
-,TRBV7-6,TRBJ2-2,-,TGTGCCAGCAGCCCGACGGCTCCCACCGGGGAGCTGTTTTTT,CASSPTAPTGELFF
-,TRBV19,TRBJ1-4,-,TGTGCCAGTAGTATCGTCGGGAATTTTAATGAAAAACTGTTTTTT,CASSIVGNFNEKLFF
-,TRBV30,TRBJ2-3,once,TGTGCCTATGCGCCAGATACGCAGTATTTT,CAYAPDTQYF
TRBD1,TRBV7-9,TRBJ1-2,-,TGTGCCAGCAGCCTCGGACAGGCGCAAGATGGCTACACCTTC,CASSLGQAQDGYTF
-,TRBV12-3/TRBV12-4,TRBJ1-1,once,TGTGCCAGCAGTTTAGTCGGGAACACTGAAGCTTTCTTT,CASSLVGNTEAFF
-,TRBV10-3,TRBJ2-3,-,TGTGCCATCAGTGGATCCGGGACAAACACAGATACGCAGTATTTT,CAISGSGTNTDTQYF
-,TRBV18,TRBJ1-5,-,TGTGCCAGCTCGGAGGGAGGGGGCAATCAGCCCCAGCATTTT,CASSEGGGNQPQHF
-,TRBV11-2,TRBJ2-4,-,TGTGCCAGCAGCTTGGATTCGACAGTAGAGCACATTCAGTACTTC,CASSLDSTVEHIQYF
-,TRBV19,TRBJ1-2,-,TGTGCCGCAAGAACTGCGCGGGGCGGGGACTATGGCTACACCTTC,CAARTARGGDYGYTF
TRBD2,TRBV6-5,TRBJ2-1,-,TGTGCCAGCAACAACCGCGGGGGATCCCCCCATGAGCAGTTCTTC,CASNNRGGSPHEQFF
-,TRBV18,TRBJ1-3,-,TGTGCCAGCTCCCTCCGGGAAAAGGGAAACACCATATATTTT,CASSLREKGNTIYF
-,TRBV10-3,TRBJ1-2,-,TGTGCCATCAGTCGCCAGACAGGAAACTATGGCTACACCTTC,CAISRQTGNYGYTF
TRBD1,TRBV23-1,TRBJ1-5,-,TGCGCCAGCGCGGCGACAGGGCCTTGCAATCAGCCCCAGCATTTT,CASAATGPCNQPQHF
-,TRBV11-2,TRBJ1-5,-,TGTGCCAGCAGCTTAGAGCCGGGAGGACAGCCCCAGCATTTT,CASSLEPGGQPQHF
-,TRBV7-8,TRBJ1-1,-,TGTGCCAGCAGCTTACAGGGTCATACTACTGAAGCTTTCTTT,CASSLQGHTTEAFF
-,TRBV15,TRBJ2-7,-,TGTGCCACCAGCAGACCCTTGGGGGGGCGCGAGCAGTACTTC,CATSRPLGGREQYF
-,TRBV6-6,TRBJ2-1,-,TGTGCCAGCAGTTATATGTCAGGGACTGAGCAGTTCTTC,CASSYMSGTEQFF
TRBD1,TRBV3-1/TRBV3-2,TRBJ1-4,-,TGTGCCAGCAGCCAAACAGGGGGAGATGAAAAACTGTTTTTT,CASSQTGGDEKLFF
TRBD1,TRBV30,TRBJ2-7,-,TGTGCCTGGAGTGTCGTACCATTGGGACAGGCCTACGAGCAGTACTTC,CAWSVVPLGQAYEQYF
-,TRBV4-3,TRBJ1-5,-,TGCGCCAGCAGCCAAGATGGCAATCAGCCCCAGCATTTT,CASSQDGNQPQHF
-,TRBV11-3,TRBJ2-2,once,TGTGCCAGCAGCTTAGCCTGGGGCGGTCCGAACACCGGGGAGCTGTTTTTT,CASSLAWGGPNTGELFF
-,TRBV13,TRBJ2-3,-,TGTGCCAGCAGCTTAGGGGTCGGGACAGATACGCAGTATTTT,CASSLGVGTDTQYF
-,TRBV2,TRBJ2-5,-,TGTGCCAGCAGGGCAGACCAAGAGACCCAGTACTTC,CASRADQETQYF
-,TRBV6-5,TRBJ1-2,-,TGTGCCAGCAGCCCCTTGGGTGGCTATGGCTACACCTTC,CASSPLGGYGYTF
-,TRBV2,TRBJ2-2,-,TGTGCCAGCAGTGTGCCCAGCGGGAACACCGGGGAGCTGTTTTTT,CASSVPSGNTGELFF
-,TRBV19,TRBJ1-4,-,TGTGCCAGTAGTATCGGGGACGGTTTTAATGAAAAACTGTTTTTT,CASSIGDGFNEKLFF
TRBD2,TRBV7-2,TRBJ2-7,-,TGTGCCAGCAGCTTACCTAGCGGGGGGGCCAAGGAGCAGTACTTC,CASSLPSGGAKEQYF
-,TRBV2,TRBJ2-2,-,TGTGCCAGCAACCGCGACCGCGAGAACACCGGGGAGCTGTTTTTT,CASNRDRENTGELFF
-,TRBV7-9,TRBJ1-5,-,TGTGCCAGCAGCCCCAGGGCCAATCAGCCCCAGCATTTT,CASSPRANQPQHF
TRBD1,TRBV9,TRBJ2-7,-,TGTGCCAGCAGCCCTAGACAGGGGATATACGAGCAGTACTTC,CASSPRQGIYEQYF
-,TRBV11-2,TRBJ2-1,-,TGTGCCAGCAGCTTGCGGGGTTACAATGAGCAGTTCTTC,CASSLRGYNEQFF
-,TRBV18,TRBJ1-2,-,TGTGCCAGCTCACCGGCGGGCAGTTCTAACTATGGCTACACCTTC,CASSPAGSSNYGYTF
-,TRBV5-1,TRBJ1-4,-,TGCGCCAGCAGTTCGAACGCGGTAACTAATGAAAAACTGTTTTTT,CASSSNAVTNEKLFF
-,TRBV30,TRBJ1-5,-,TGTGCCTGGAGTAAGAGCAATCAGCCCCAGCATTTT,CAWSKSNQPQHF
-,TRBV7-9,TRBJ2-3,-,TGTGCCAGCAGCCCGACATGGGCGTCCAGCACAGATACGCAGTATTTT,CASSPTWASSTDTQYF
-,TRBV27,TRBJ2-7,-,TGTGCCAGCAGTTTACTACAGGGTTACGAGCAGTACTTC,CASSLLQGYEQYF
TRBD1,TRBV9,TRBJ2-3,once,TGTGCCAGCAGCCCAAGGACAGGGTACGATACGCAGTATTTT,CASSPRTGYDTQYF
-,TRBV18,TRBJ1-2,-,TGTGCCAGCTCACCTCAAAGGGGGGAACACTATGGCTACACCTTC,CASSPQRGEHYGYTF
-,TRBV7-2,TRBJ1-2,-,TGTGCCAGCAGCTTTGGGCCGGTTAGAGGCTACACCTTC,CASSFGPVRGYTF
TRBD1,TRBV24-1,TRBJ2-1,-,TGTGCCACCAGTGATGCGTCCGGGACAGGGAGCTCCTACAATGAGCAGTTCTTC,CATSDASGTGSSYNEQFF
TRBD1,TRBV19,TRBJ2-5,-,TGTGCCAGTAGTGGGGACAGGGAAGTCGAGACCCAGTACTTC,CASSGDREVETQYF
-,TRBV6-5,TRBJ1-2,-,TGTGCCAGCAGTCGCGGACCGTCTAACTATGGCTACACCTTC,CASSRGPSNYGYTF
-,TRBV5-1,TRBJ1-2,-,TGCGCCAGCAGCTTGGACAAGTATGGCTACACCTTC,CASSLDKYGYTF
-,TRBV18,TRBJ1-1,few,TGTGCCAGCTCACCTCCGACAGGGAACACTGAAGCTTTCTTT,CASSPPTGNTEAFF
-,TRBV9,TRBJ1-2,-,TGTGCCAGCAGCGTCGACCCCGGGACGGGGTATGGCTACACCTTC,CASSVDPGTGYGYTF